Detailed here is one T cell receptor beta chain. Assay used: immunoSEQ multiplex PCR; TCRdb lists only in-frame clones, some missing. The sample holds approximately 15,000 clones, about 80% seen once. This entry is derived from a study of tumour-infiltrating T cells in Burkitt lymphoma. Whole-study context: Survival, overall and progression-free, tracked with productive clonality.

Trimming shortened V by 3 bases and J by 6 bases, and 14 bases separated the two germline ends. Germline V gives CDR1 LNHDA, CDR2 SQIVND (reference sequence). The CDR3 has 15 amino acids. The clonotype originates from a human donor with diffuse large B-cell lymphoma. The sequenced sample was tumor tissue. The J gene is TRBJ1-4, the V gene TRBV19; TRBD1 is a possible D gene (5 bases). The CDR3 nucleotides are TGTGCCAGTAGTATCCTGGGGCTGGGAGATGAAAAACTGTTTTTT. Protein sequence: CASSILGLGDEKLFF.